The rows below give T cell receptor beta chains drawn from one sample of a study of T cells and copy number aberrations in small-cell lung cancer. Data came from immunoSEQ multiplex PCR; TCRdb stores just in-frame clones and leaves some out. This table holds roughly 460 clones, 65% to 90% found once. Sequences were obtained from tumor tissue. These TCRs come from a man aged 60-69 years with small cell lung cancer. The CDR3 runs from the conserved cysteine through the conserved F or W. A D gene is named only where the DNA matches it firmly. Clone size appears in some rows only: once, few, many, or a class for an expanded clone.

size	V	D	J	CDR3	DNA
NA	TRBV15	TRBD1	TRBJ2-7	CATSRDSGQGSPYEQYF	TGTGCCACCAGCAGAGACTCGGGACAGGGATCCCCCTACGAGCAGTACTTC
NA	TRBV27	NA	TRBJ2-5	CASSLNRGGGRETQYF	TGTGCCAGCAGTTTAAACAGGGGGGGAGGACGAGAGACCCAGTACTTC
NA	TRBV30	NA	TRBJ1-4	CAWSGDDKHEKLFF	TGTGCCTGGAGTGGGGACGATAAGCATGAAAAACTGTTTTTT
NA	TRBV19	NA	TRBJ1-1	CASSMGGRGTEAFF	TGTGCCAGTAGTATGGGGGGCCGGGGCACTGAAGCTTTCTTT
NA	TRBV10-3	NA	TRBJ1-3	CAISEARRFSGNTIYF	TGTGCCATCAGTGAGGCCAGGCGGTTCTCTGGAAACACCATATATTTT
NA	TRBV7-9	NA	TRBJ2-7	CASSLYAYEQYF	TGTGCCAGCAGCTTATACGCCTACGAGCAGTACTTC
NA	TRBV5-6	NA	TRBJ1-2	CASRVIGNYGYTF	TGTGCCAGCAGGGTTATTGGTAACTATGGCTACACCTTC
NA	TRBV27	NA	TRBJ2-2	CASKWGLNTGELFF	TGTGCATCAAAGTGGGGATTGAACACCGGGGAGCTGTTTTTT
NA	TRBV5-1	NA	TRBJ1-1	CASSLRSVITEAFF	TGCGCCAGCAGCTTGCGGTCAGTCATCACTGAAGCTTTCTTT
NA	TRBV29-1	NA	TRBJ2-3	CSSNTDTQYF	TGCAGCTCAAACACAGATACGCAGTATTTT
NA	TRBV2	NA	TRBJ1-5	CASRRQVNNQPQHF	TGTGCCAGCAGGCGGCAGGTTAACAATCAGCCCCAGCATTTT
NA	TRBV5-4	TRBD1	TRBJ1-6	CASSPGQSSPLHF	TGTGCCAGCAGCCCGGGACAGTCATCACCCCTCCACTTT
few	TRBV14	NA	TRBJ2-7	CASSQGGYEQYF	TGTGCCAGCAGCCAGGGTGGCTACGAGCAGTACTTC
once	TRBV7-6	NA	TRBJ2-7	CASSLGSGPAYEQYF	TGTGCCAGCAGCTTAGGGTCAGGGCCAGCCTACGAGCAGTACTTC
NA	TRBV2	TRBD2	TRBJ2-1	CASSGGLAGVEQFF	TGTGCCAGCAGTGGGGGACTAGCGGGAGTGGAGCAGTTCTTC
NA	TRBV4-1	TRBD2	TRBJ2-1	CASSQATGGSHNEQFF	TGCGCCAGCAGCCAAGCAACGGGGGGGTCCCACAATGAGCAGTTCTTC